This T cell receptor beta chain came from a study of monozygotic twins with inflammatory bowel disease. Study findings and constraints: Reduced clonotype sharing with other individuals was observed in IBD patients relative to healthy twins, especially with disease activity. The data did not back a single strong IBD-associated clonotype or signal.

Whole-blood RNA isolation (total RNA) proceeded without T cell sorting. Details on this clonotype: Its antigen is as yet unknown.

Making cDNA involved eight separate reactions per sample. TCRdb processed the 5' RACE reads again and assigns one entry to each CDR3 protein, with no DNA. There are about 160,000 distinct CDR3 sequences in the sample, with 2% to 3% held by the top ten. This CDR3 contains 15 residues. Germline lookup yields CDR1 KGHSH and CDR2 LQKENI. Material: blood. This receptor was obtained from a human donor with ulcerative colitis or Crohn's disease, or a healthy co-twin of an affected twin (not recorded which). The V gene is TRBV18, the J gene TRBJ1-5. CDR3 region: CASSLQVGFNQPQHF.